What follows describes a single TCR beta chain. Its antigen is not known. The sample belongs to a study of response to subunit inactivated influenza vaccine. This CDR3 region has 16 residues. V gave up 2 bases and J gave up 3 bases, with 13 bases separating them. Germline V gene data show CDR1 as MNHNS and CDR2 as SASEGT. Via MiXCR, TCRdb re-called the RT-PCR reads, giving one row per CDR3 protein. The profile shows 610,000 or so distinct CDR3 sequences, 12% to 15% of them singletons. General study points: With each seasonal influenza vaccination, the authors suggested, few new T cells are recruited.

This clonotype was sampled from a man in his forties or fifties who received an inactivated influenza vaccine. V usage is TRBV6-1 and J usage is TRBJ2-2, with D unclear. The material sequenced was PBMCs from blood, taken about 13 days after vaccination. The CDR3 nucleotides read TGTGCCAGCAGTGAACAAGCTCTAGTGGACACCGGGGAGCTGTTTTTT. As protein: CASSEQALVDTGELFF.